Listed here are 15 T cell receptor beta chains from one sample, sequenced in a study of blood T cells in healthy people across ages. A second PCR, run for about 6 to 11 cycles, used a sample-barcoded 5' primer plus a J-beta primer mix. TCRdb used MiXCR to reprocess the 5' RACE reads, holding one entry per CDR3 protein. The profile shows about 690,000 distinct CDR3 sequences, 40% to 50% of them singletons. The specimen was blood. The source is a man at least 80 years old in good health.

In this sample, this clonotype turned up a few times. V usage is TRBV20-1 and J usage is TRBJ2-1, with a possible D match to TRBD1 (5 bases). The CDR3 sequence is 12 residues long. The germline V gene encodes CDR1 DFQATT and CDR2 SNEGSKA (reference sequence). Trimming took 5 bases from V and 8 from J, leaving 13 bases between them. The CDR3 region is CSAASPGHEQFF. The CDR3 DNA reads TGCAGTGCTGCATCCCCAGGGCATGAGCAGTTCTTC.

The gene calls are TRBV6-2 or TRBV6-3 and TRBJ1-5; D unclear. This CDR3 region has 12 residues. Trimming cost V 7 bases and J 2 bases, with 6 bases left between them. Per the germline V gene, CDR1 is MNHEY and CDR2 is SVGEGT. CDR3 sequence: CASTAGNQPQHF. CDR3 DNA sequence: TGTGCCAGCACCGCGGGCAATCAGCCCCAGCATTTT.

Worth noting for this clonotype: A junction boundary mismatches the germline segment, possibly from a read error. The chain combines TRBV24-1 with TRBJ1-5; D is possibly TRBD1 (6 bases). Per the germline V gene, CDR1 is KGHDR and CDR2 is SFDVKD. CDR3 length: 13 amino acids. The CDR3 DNA sequence: TGCGCCACCGGTCCGGGGGCTGGGCAGCCCCAGCATTTT. Its translation: CATGPGAGQPQHF.

This chain uses TRBV4-3 with TRBJ2-3; possibly TRBD1 for D (6 bases). This CDR3 is 14 amino acids long. Germline V gives CDR1 LGHNA, CDR2 YSLEER. Deletions cut 2 bases from V and 4 bases from J, with 10 bases between. The CDR3 is CASSQRTGPDTQYF. The CDR3 bases are TGCGCCAGCAGCCAACGAACAGGGCCAGATACGCAGTATTTT.

V and J are TRBV7-2 and TRBJ1-4, with D maybe TRBD1 (5 bases). Germline V lookup: CDR1 SGHTA, CDR2 FQGNSA. V was trimmed by 1 base and J by 7 bases, leaving 13 bases between them. This CDR3 has 15 amino acids. The CDR3 DNA reads as TGTGCCAGCAGCTTAGATGGGGGGAGAGGTGAAAAACTGTTTTTT. It specifies CASSLDGGRGEKLFF.

This clonotype was seen a handful of times. The chain couples TRBV4-3 to TRBJ2-2, with TRBD2 matching over 8 bases. Germline CDR1 LGHNA, CDR2 YSLEER. The V and J ends lost 0 bases and 1 base, in that order; junction bases with no gene match: 4. This CDR3 comprises 17 residues. The CDR3 DNA sequence: TGCGCCAGCAGCCAAGATCAGGGACTAGTGAACACCGGGGAGCTGTTTTTT. Its protein product is CASSQDQGLVNTGELFF.

This clonotype was seen a few times. The chain recombines TRBV28 with TRBJ2-2; D may match TRBD1 or TRBD2 (6 bases each). There are 16 residues in the CDR3. Germline assignment: CDR1 MDHEN and CDR2 SYDVKM. Trimming pared 1 base from V and 1 base from J, leaving 10 bases between. The CDR3 DNA reads TGTGCCAGCAGTTTATACGGGGGCGGGAACACCGGGGAGCTGTTTTTT. Its translation: CASSLYGGGNTGELFF.

This clonotype was detected a few times. The chain uses TRBV20-1 and TRBJ2-4; a weak D match, TRBD1 (6 bases). Trimming cost V 6 bases and J 8 bases, with 23 bases left between them. The CDR3 covers 15 residues. Germline V gene data show CDR1 as DFQATT and CDR2 as SNEGSKA (reference sequence). CDR3 sequence: CSALRAGAPGDIQYF. CDR3 nucleotide sequence: TGCAGTGCCCTACGGGCAGGGGCCCCAGGGGACATTCAGTACTTC.

The sample holds many counts of this clonotype. This chain links TRBV29-1 with TRBJ2-7, with a tentative D call TRBD1 (5 bases). Trimming cost V 4 bases and J 3 bases, with 16 bases left between them. This CDR3 comprises 14 residues. Germline CDR1 reads SQVTM; CDR2 reads ANQGSEA. DNA for the CDR3: TGCAGCGTTGGGCAGGGTGGAGTAGACTACGAGCAGTACTTC. Its translation is CSVGQGGVDYEQYF.

The J gene is TRBJ2-1, the V gene TRBV7-7; a possible D gene is TRBD1 (6 bases). The CDR3 length is 13 residues. With 5 bases removed from V and 9 bases from J, the gap between germline ends came to 14 bases. Germline V gives CDR1 SSHAT, CDR2 FNYEAQ (reference sequence). The CDR3, as DNA: TGTGCCAGCAGCGCACAGGGATTGGGTGAGCAGTTCTTC. Residues: CASSAQGLGEQFF.

The table lists this clonotype with many counts. The chain couples TRBV6-5 to TRBJ2-5; 7 positions match TRBD1. Germline trimming cut 6 bases from V and 2 bases from J; bases unmatched to any gene: 9. Per germline, CDR1 MNHEY and CDR2 SVGAGI. The CDR3 extends over 15 amino acids. In nucleotides, the CDR3 is TGTGCCAGCAGCCGTCGGACAGGACAACAAGAGACCCAGTACTTC. As protein: CASSRRTGQQETQYF.

DNA of the CDR3: TGTGCCAGCAGTCGGGCAGCCGAAGAGACCCAGTTCTTC. Residues: CASSRAAEETQFF. This sequence joins TRBV6-2 or TRBV6-3 and TRBJ2-1, with D unclear. CDR3 length: 13 amino acids. Germline CDR1 and CDR2: MNHEY and SVGEGT. V was trimmed by 5 bases and J by 13 bases, leaving 18 bases between them.

The chain recombines TRBV6-2 or TRBV6-3 with TRBJ2-3; TRBD1 agrees at 11 bases. The CDR3 consists of 14 residues. CDR1 is MNHEY, CDR2 SVGEGT, per germline. V lost 6 bases to trimming and J lost 2 bases; unmatched junction nucleotides: 1. Here the CDR3 reads CASRGQGATDTQYF. CDR3 bases: TGTGCCAGCAGAGGACAGGGGGCCACAGATACGCAGTATTTT.

The chain joins TRBV29-1 to TRBJ1-2; no clear D. The CDR3 runs to 13 residues. V was clipped by 8 bases and J by 8 bases, with 21 bases between them. The germline V gene encodes CDR1 SQVTM and CDR2 ANQGSEA. CDR3 nucleotide sequence: TGCAGCAGAGGCGCACATCGCTGGGAGGGCTACACCTTC. It is translated as CSRGAHRWEGYTF.

The rearrangement joins TRBV3-1 to TRBJ2-1, with a tentative D call TRBD1 (5 bases). This CDR3 spans 16 amino acids. V dropped 4 bases and J dropped 0 bases, with 13 bases sitting between them. Germline CDR1 is LGHDT and CDR2 is YNNKEL (reference sequence). Here the CDR3 DNA reads TGTGCCAGCAGCCCCGACAGCGCGAGCTCCTACAATGAGCAGTTCTTC. It translates to CASSPDSASSYNEQFF.